The 18 T cell receptor beta chains given below trace back to one sample, sequenced in a study of cytomegalovirus exposure and HLA in healthy donors. Amplification used 60 Vbeta primers and 13 Jbeta primers. Clones were sequenced by immunoSEQ multiplex PCR, and TCRdb holds only the in-frame ones, with some missing. The sample holds 150,000 to 200,000 clones, roughly 80% seen once. Sequencing was performed on PBMCs. These receptor sequences come from a man aged 55 to 69 in good health and CMV-seronegative.

This clone has a handful of counts. The chain has TRBV4-2 and TRBJ2-1; 12 nucleotides match TRBD2. Germline trimming cut 3 bases from V and 2 bases from J; bases unmatched to any gene: 8. CDR1 is LGHNA, CDR2 YNFKEQ, per germline. This CDR3 is 18 amino acids long. The CDR3: CASSQTTLAGGTYNEQFF. The CDR3 region has the DNA TGTGCCAGCAGCCAGACGACCCTAGCGGGAGGGACCTACAATGAGCAGTTCTTC.

The chain employs TRBV6-6 and TRBJ2-7, with 10 positions matching TRBD2. V lost 2 bases and J lost 1; bases outside the gene matches: 2. CDR3 length: 15 residues. Germline lookup yields CDR1 MNHNY and CDR2 SVGAGI (reference sequence). CDR3 protein: CASSYPAGGSYEQYF. Written as DNA, the CDR3 is TGTGCCAGCAGTTACCCAGCGGGGGGGTCCTACGAGCAGTACTTC.

The V call is TRBV19, the J call TRBJ1-2; possible D gene TRBD1, 6 bases. This CDR3 comprises 15 residues. Germline V gives CDR1 LNHDA, CDR2 SQIVND (reference sequence). Trimming took off 3 bases at V and 6 bases at J, with 17 bases between the two ends. The CDR3 reads CASSILDSVEDGYTF. CDR3 in DNA: TGTGCCAGTAGTATCCTGGACAGCGTAGAAGATGGCTACACCTTC. The full variable domain, in which reference TRBV19 and TRBJ1-2 provide the parts outside the CDR3, is DGGITQSPKYLFRKEGQNVTLSCEQNLNHDAMYWYRQDPGQGLRLIYYSQIVNDFQKGDIAEGYSVSREKKESFPLTVTSAQKNPTAFYLCASSILDSVEDGYTFGSGTRLTVV.

This chain joins TRBV11-2 and TRBJ1-4; TRBD1 matches at 9 bases. Unmatched junction bases numbered 8, after V lost 4 bases and J lost 5 bases. This CDR3 comprises 16 residues. Germline CDR1 SGHAT, CDR2 FQNNGV. The CDR3 here is CASSSGGQGRNEKLFF. CDR3 bases: TGTGCCAGCAGCTCAGGCGGACAGGGGAGGAATGAAAAACTGTTTTTT. The full variable domain, in which reference TRBV11-2 and TRBJ1-4 provide the parts outside the CDR3, is EAGVAQSPRYKIIEKRQSVAFWCNPISGHATLYWYQQILGQGPKLLIQFQNNGVVDDSQLPKDRFSAERLKGVDSTLKIQPAKLEDSAVYLCASSSGGQGRNEKLFFGSGTQLSVL.

The chain has TRBV30 and TRBJ1-5; D is unclear. Trimming shortened V by 2 bases and J by 4 bases, and 12 bases separated the two germline ends. Germline CDR1 reads GTSNPN; CDR2 reads SVGIG (reference sequence). The CDR3 runs to 14 residues. The CDR3 loop is CAWSTFFPNQPQHF. The CDR3 DNA follows: TGTGCCTGGAGTACTTTTTTTCCGAATCAGCCCCAGCATTTT.

This clone was detected a few times. V and J are TRBV27 and TRBJ2-1, with TRBD2 matching 10 bases. V shed 6 bases and J 8 bases; nucleotides not matched to a gene: 13. Germline V gene lookup returns CDR1 MNHEY and CDR2 SMNVEV (reference sequence). The CDR3 extends over 16 amino acids. The CDR3 region is CASRLPASGSRDEQFF. CDR3 nucleotides: TGTGCCAGCAGGCTACCCGCTAGCGGGAGCAGGGATGAGCAGTTCTTC.

The rearrangement joins TRBV7-6 to TRBJ2-3; the D is unclear. V dropped 5 bases and J dropped 4 bases, with 10 bases sitting between them. CDR3 length equals 13 residues. Germline lookup yields CDR1 SGHVS and CDR2 FNYEAQ. The CDR3 DNA follows: TGTGCCAGCAGCCGAGAGGAGCCAGATACGCAGTATTTT. Protein sequence: CASSREEPDTQYF.

A word on this clone: A read error may account for a junction end that differs from germline. The chain has TRBV5-6 and TRBJ2-1; TRBD1 aligns across 7 bases. The CDR3 consists of 17 residues. Germline V gene data show CDR1 as SGHDT and CDR2 as YYEEEE. This CDR3 is CASTLLSGGSSYNEQFF. The CDR3 bases are TGTGCCAGCACCTTGCTTTCAGGGGGTAGCTCCTACAATGAGCAGTTCTTC.

The chain has TRBV29-1 and TRBJ2-2, with D hard to call. Germline CDR1 and CDR2: SQVTM and ANQGSEA. With 4 bases removed from V and 1 base from J, the gap between germline ends came to 4 bases. This CDR3 is 12 amino acids long. DNA of the CDR3: TGCAGCGTTGCTTTGAACACCGGGGAGCTGTTTTTT. As protein: CSVALNTGELFF.

The V gene is TRBV7-2, the J gene TRBJ2-7; no clear D gene. CDR1 and CDR2 (germline): SGHTA, FQGNSA. V lost 7 bases and J lost 2, with 9 bases in between. This CDR3 contains 12 residues. The CDR3 DNA is TGTGCCAGCAATAACAGCCCCTACGAGCAGTACTTC. This codes for CASNNSPYEQYF. Full variable domain (remainder filled in from reference TRBV7-2 and TRBJ2-7): GAGVSQSPSNKVTEKGKDVELRCDPISGHTALYWYRQSLGQGLEFLIYFQGNSAPDKSGLPSDRFSAERTGGSVSTLTIQRTQQEDSAVYLCASNNSPYEQYFGPGTRLTVT.

The gene calls are TRBV5-1 and TRBJ2-3, with D perhaps matching TRBD1 or TRBD2 (5 bases each). The CDR3 extends over 14 amino acids. Germline V gene lookup returns CDR1 SGHRS and CDR2 YFSETQ. The V end lost 9 bases, the J end lost 2 bases, and 16 bases lay between the germline ends. CDR3 amino acids: CATRGAYDTDTQYF. In nucleotides, the CDR3 is TGCGCCACCAGAGGGGCATACGACACAGATACGCAGTATTTT.

The V call is TRBV10-2, the J call TRBJ2-1; no firm D call. Germline CDR1 and CDR2: WSHSY and SAAADI. V was trimmed by 3 bases and J by 1 base, leaving 4 bases between them. This CDR3 is 13 amino acids long. This chain's CDR3 is CASSESSYNEQFF. DNA for the CDR3: TGCGCCAGCAGTGAATCGTCCTACAATGAGCAGTTCTTC.

Remarks on this clone: Other DNA sequences in this specimen translate into the identical CDR3. The chain uses TRBV18 and TRBJ1-2, with a weak D call TRBD1 (6 bases). Germline V gives CDR1 KGHSH, CDR2 LQKENI. The CDR3 loop spans 12 amino acids. V lost 3 bases and J 6 bases, leaving 8 bases between the germline ends. The CDR3 region is CASSPGADGYTF. The DNA for the CDR3 is TGTGCCAGCTCACCGGGGGCCGATGGCTACACCTTC.

The genes are TRBV2 and TRBJ1-5; TRBD1 aligns across 9 bases. Germline trimming cut 6 bases from V and 6 bases from J; bases unmatched to any gene: 12. The CDR3 contains 16 residues. Germline V gene data show CDR1 as SNHLY and CDR2 as FYNNEI. The CDR3 region is CASSLYGGQGSQPQHF. The DNA for the CDR3 is TGTGCCAGCAGCCTTTATGGGGGACAGGGTAGTCAGCCCCAGCATTTT.

The rearrangement uses TRBV28 and TRBJ1-5; weak D call: TRBD1 (5 bases). This CDR3 has 15 amino acids. Between the trimmed V and J ends, which lost 3 bases and 0 bases, there was a span of 9 bases. CDR1 is MDHEN and CDR2 is SYDVKM in the germline V gene. The CDR3 region is CASSFLTGSNQPQHF. CDR3 nucleotides: TGTGCCAGCAGTTTCCTCACAGGTAGCAATCAGCCCCAGCATTTT.

The rearrangement uses TRBV4-1 and TRBJ2-3; the D is unclear. Trimming took 2 bases from V and 1 from J, leaving 4 bases between them. The germline gives CDR1 MGHRA, CDR2 YSYEKL. The CDR3 runs 13 residues. The CDR3: CASSQPGTDTQYF. CDR3 DNA sequence: TGCGCCAGCAGCCAACCTGGCACAGATACGCAGTATTTT.

This sequence joins TRBV4-1 and TRBJ1-6; D unresolved. The germline V gene has CDR1 MGHRA and CDR2 YSYEKL. This CDR3 spans 15 amino acids. Between the trimmed V and J ends, which lost 1 base and 8 bases, there was a span of 12 bases. The CDR3 bases are TGCGCCAGCAGCCAAGTGGGAGTGAGATATTCACCCCTCCACTTT. Protein: CASSQVGVRYSPLHF.

As concerns this clone: The junction does not match germline at one end; this may be a read error. The chain uses TRBV6-1 and TRBJ1-5; no clear D. The CDR3 runs to 14 residues. The germline CDR1 and CDR2 sequences are MNHNS and SASEGT. CDR3 nucleotide sequence: TGTGCCAGCAACCCCCGCAGTAGCAATCAGCCCCAGAATTTT. It specifies CASNPRSSNQPQNF.